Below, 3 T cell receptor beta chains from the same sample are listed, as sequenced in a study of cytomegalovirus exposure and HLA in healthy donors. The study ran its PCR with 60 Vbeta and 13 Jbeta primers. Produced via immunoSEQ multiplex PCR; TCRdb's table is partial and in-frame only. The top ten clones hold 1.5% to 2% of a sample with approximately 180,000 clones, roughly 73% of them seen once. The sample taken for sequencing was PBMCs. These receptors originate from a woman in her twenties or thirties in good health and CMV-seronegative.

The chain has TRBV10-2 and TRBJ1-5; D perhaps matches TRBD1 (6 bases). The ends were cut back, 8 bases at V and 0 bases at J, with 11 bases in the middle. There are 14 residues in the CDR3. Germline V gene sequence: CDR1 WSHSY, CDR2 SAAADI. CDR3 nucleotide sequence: TGCGCCAGCGAGACAGGCTATAGCAATCAGCCCCAGCATTTT. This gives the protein CASETGYSNQPQHF.

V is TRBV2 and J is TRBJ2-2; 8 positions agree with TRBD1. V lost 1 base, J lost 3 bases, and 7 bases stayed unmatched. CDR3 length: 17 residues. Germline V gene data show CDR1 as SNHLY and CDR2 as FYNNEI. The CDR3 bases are TGTGCCAGCAGTGAAGGGCCAGGGGGCTGGGACACCGGGGAGCTGTTTTTT. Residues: CASSEGPGGWDTGELFF.

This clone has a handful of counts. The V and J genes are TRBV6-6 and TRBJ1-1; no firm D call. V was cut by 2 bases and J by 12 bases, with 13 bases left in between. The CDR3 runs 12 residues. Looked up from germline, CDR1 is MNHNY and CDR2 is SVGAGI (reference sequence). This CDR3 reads CASSYSGEKTFF. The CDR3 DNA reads TGTGCCAGCAGTTACAGTGGGGAGAAGACTTTCTTT.